This T cell receptor (beta chain) was sequenced during a study of blood T cell repertoires in COVID-19. The overall study: The United States, Italy and Spain provided the acute and convalescent COVID-19 samples. PBMCs, B-cell-depleted T cells, or T cells provided the cDNA or gDNA that made up the material.

Generated by immunoSEQ multiplex PCR, the TCRdb table keeps only in-frame clones and is missing some. The sample shows about 140,000 clones, roughly 76% of them seen only once. V was clipped by 0 bases and J by 4 bases, with 8 bases between them. In germline, CDR1 is SGHDN, CDR2 FVKESK. The CDR3 covers 14 residues. The chain has TRBV14 and TRBJ2-3; D is unresolved. Sequenced input: peripheral blood. This sequence was found in a woman aged 45-65 years with active or convalescent COVID-19. In DNA form, the CDR3 reads TGTGCCAGCAGCCAAGATTGGGCAGCAGATACGCAGTATTTT. Its protein product is CASSQDWAADTQYF. Drawing the rest from reference TRBV14 and TRBJ2-3, the complete variable domain is EAGVTQFPSHSVIEKGQTVTLRCDPISGHDNLYWYRRVMGKEIKFLLHFVKESKQDESGMPNNRFLAERTGGTYSTLKVQPAELEDSGVYFCASSQDWAADTQYFGPGTRLTVL.